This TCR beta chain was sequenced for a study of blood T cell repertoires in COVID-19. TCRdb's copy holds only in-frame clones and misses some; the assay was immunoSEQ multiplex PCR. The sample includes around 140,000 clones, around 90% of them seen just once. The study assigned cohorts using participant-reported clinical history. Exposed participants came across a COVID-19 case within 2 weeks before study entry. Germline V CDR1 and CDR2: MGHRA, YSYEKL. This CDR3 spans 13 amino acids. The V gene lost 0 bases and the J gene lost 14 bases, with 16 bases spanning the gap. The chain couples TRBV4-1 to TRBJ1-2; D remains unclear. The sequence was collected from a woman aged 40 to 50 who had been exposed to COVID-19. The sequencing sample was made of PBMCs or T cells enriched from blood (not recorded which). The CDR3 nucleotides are TGCGCCAGCAGCCAAGAAGCTGGGAGGGTGAATACCTTC. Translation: CASSQEAGRVNTF.